This TCR beta chain was found in a study of T-cell reconstitution after alpha-beta-depleted transplantation in children. Unique molecular identifiers were incorporated during preparation of the TCRbeta library. MiXCR, applied by TCRdb to the PCR reads, yields one record per CDR3 protein. The table has hundreds of thousands of distinct CDR3 sequences, approximately 13% seen once; the top ten hold about 5.6%. This clonotype was observed a handful of times. The origin of this receptor is a human donor who donated a stem cell graft to a child with combined immunodeficiency. Here the sequenced sample was PBMCs from the stem cell graft donor, taken from the stem cell graft.

CDR3 DNA: TGTGCCAGCAGTAACTTTAACAGGGCTCCAGATACGCAGTATTTT. Protein sequence: CASSNFNRAPDTQYF. The J gene is TRBJ2-3, the V gene TRBV6-5, with a possible D match to TRBD1 (6 bases). The CDR3 extends over 15 amino acids. Germline CDR1 and CDR2: MNHEY and SVGAGI. V lost 5 bases to trimming and J lost 4 bases, with 16 bases between them.